This T cell receptor (beta chain) was identified during a study of T cell repertoires in cytomegalovirus infection. Across the whole study: From public TCR beta signatures came an indication of both CMV infection and matching HLA type.

Remarks on this clonotype: Its target is not known.

TCRdb itself ran the reads through MiXCR, one entry per CDR3 protein. The sample yields approximately 200,000 distinct CDR3 sequences, 28% seen once. General study points: Carriers of CMV plus the relevant HLA were identified by cumulative public TCR beta family frequency. HLA-C-restricted, CMV-specific TCR beta clonotypes were dominant ex vivo.

This receptor was identified in a human donor in good health (CMV status not recorded). Some clones in this sample may be carry-over from other donors' samples. Source material: PBMCs.

In DNA form, the CDR3 reads TGCAGTGCTAGAATAGGGAATTCACCCCTCCACTTT. This codes for CSARIGNSPLHF. This rearrangement joins TRBV20-1 to TRBJ1-6; no reliable D call. Trimming shortened V by 2 bases and J by 7 bases, and 6 bases separated the two germline ends. In germline, CDR1 is DFQATT, CDR2 SNEGSKA (reference sequence). This CDR3 is 12 amino acids long.